The subject of this entry is one T cell receptor (beta chain). As yet, its antigen is unknown. The data were taken from a study of cytomegalovirus exposure and HLA in healthy donors. Study-level information: Around 190 million T cells yielded 100 million or so unique TCR beta sequences, as an earlier analysis found.

Study-wide findings and caveats: While the bulk of TCR sequences proved rare, some public TCRs turned up in many donors. The authors confirmed in vitro that three CMV-associated chains were specific for CMV antigens. Based on reports, TCR beta sequences accurately predicted HLA-A and HLA-B alleles for most subjects.

With 60 Vbeta and 13 Jbeta primers, the PCR was carried out. Some clones are missing from TCRdb's copy, which holds only in-frame ones; the method was immunoSEQ multiplex PCR. The sample has about 190,000 clones, around 77% seen once. The CDR3 has 15 residues. Germline CDR1 reads SNHLY; CDR2 reads FYNNEI. V was clipped by 6 bases and J by 2 bases; unmatched bases: 6. The source material was PBMCs. This sequence joins TRBV2 and TRBJ2-7; 11 bases align to TRBD1. The sequence derives from a woman younger than 35 in good health and CMV-seronegative. CDR3 in DNA: TGTGCCAGCAGCCTGGGACAGGGGGTGGCCTACGAGCAGTACTTC. Amino acid sequence: CASSLGQGVAYEQYF.